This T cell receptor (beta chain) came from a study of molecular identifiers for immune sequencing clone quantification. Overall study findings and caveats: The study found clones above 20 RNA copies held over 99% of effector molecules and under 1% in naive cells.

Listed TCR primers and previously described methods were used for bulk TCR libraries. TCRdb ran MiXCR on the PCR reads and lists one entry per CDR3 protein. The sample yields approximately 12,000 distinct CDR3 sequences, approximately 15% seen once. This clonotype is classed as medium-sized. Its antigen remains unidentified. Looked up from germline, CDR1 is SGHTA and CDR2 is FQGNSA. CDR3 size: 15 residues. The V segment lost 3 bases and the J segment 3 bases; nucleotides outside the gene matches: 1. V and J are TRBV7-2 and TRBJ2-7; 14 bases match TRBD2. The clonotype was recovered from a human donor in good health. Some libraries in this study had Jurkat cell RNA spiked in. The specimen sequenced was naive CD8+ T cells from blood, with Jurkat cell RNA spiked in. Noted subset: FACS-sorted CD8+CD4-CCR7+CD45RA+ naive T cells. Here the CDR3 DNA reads TGTGCCAGCAGCTTTGGACTAGCGGGAGGCTACGAGCAGTACTTC. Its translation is CASSFGLAGGYEQYF.